The present TCR beta chain was sequenced within a study of monozygotic twins with inflammatory bowel disease. This CDR3 has 15 residues. Germline V CDR1 and CDR2: SGHRS, YFSETQ. TCRdb re-called the 5' RACE reads; every CDR3 protein appears as one record, without DNA. Reported are 350,000 to 550,000 distinct CDR3 sequences; the ten largest clones contain 2% to 2.5%. This chain joins TRBV5-1 and TRBJ2-3; TCRdb calls TRBD2, which cannot be checked without DNA. This sequence was found in a human donor with ulcerative colitis or Crohn's disease, or a healthy co-twin of an affected twin (not recorded which). The source material was blood. The CDR3 reads CASSLGTSGDEVQYF. Supplemented by reference TRBV5-1 and TRBJ2-3, the full variable domain reads KAGVTQTPRYLIKTRGQQVTLSCSPISGHRSVSWYQQTPGQGLQFLFEYFSETQRNKGNFPGRFSGRQFSNSRSEMNVSTLELGDSALYLCASSLGTSGDEVQYFGPGTRLTVL.